Listed below are T cell receptor beta chains from one sample, sequenced in a study of control samples from healthy donors and cancer patients. Some clones are missing from TCRdb's copy, which holds only in-frame ones; the method was immunoSEQ multiplex PCR. Of approximately 150,000 clones in the sample, 91% were seen once. The sequenced material came from blood. The origin of the receptors is a man younger than 30 in good health. Both conserved end residues are part of each CDR3. D genes are given only for firm matches. The size field is filled for only some rows; it gives once, few, many or a size class.

J	V	D	size	CDR3	DNA
TRBJ1-1	TRBV2	NA	NA	CASSPGRGLAFF	TGTGCCAGCAGTCCAGGGAGGGGTTTAGCTTTCTTT
TRBJ2-7	TRBV5-4	TRBD1	NA	CASSPGTGGYEQYF	TGTGCCAGCAGCCCCGGGACAGGCGGATACGAGCAGTACTTC
TRBJ1-6	TRBV19	NA	NA	CASSIEHSSYNSPLHF	TGTGCCAGTAGTATAGAGCACAGCTCCTATAATTCACCCCTCCACTTT
TRBJ1-6	TRBV9	NA	NA	CASSLGSQDNSPLHF	TGTGCCAGCAGCCTGGGAAGCCAAGATAATTCACCCCTCCACTTT
TRBJ1-1	TRBV5-1	NA	NA	CASSLTGSNTEAFF	TGCGCCAGCAGCTTGACAGGATCGAACACTGAAGCTTTCTTT
TRBJ1-2	TRBV19	NA	NA	CASSPSPGDRGGYTF	TGTGCCAGTAGTCCCTCTCCGGGGGATCGGGGGGGCTACACCTTC
TRBJ2-1	TRBV7-2	NA	NA	CASSFYRDDWSNEQFF	TGTGCCAGCAGCTTCTACAGGGATGATTGGAGTAATGAGCAGTTCTTC
TRBJ2-4	TRBV3-1/TRBV3-2	TRBD2	NA	CASSQDGPGGGMVGIQYF	TGTGCCAGCAGCCAAGATGGCCCCGGGGGGGGCATGGTAGGCATTCAGTACTTC
TRBJ1-2	TRBV18	TRBD1	once	CASSPASGQGASVTF	TGTGCCAGCTCACCAGCCTCGGGACAGGGGGCTTCCGTCACCTTC
TRBJ2-7	TRBV5-5	NA	NA	CASSLEGTDDSYEQYF	TGTGCCAGCAGCCTAGAGGGGACTGATGACTCCTACGAGCAGTACTTC
TRBJ2-5	TRBV25-1	TRBD2	NA	CASRDSGAPQETQYF	TGTGCCAGCAGAGATAGCGGGGCCCCCCAAGAGACCCAGTACTTC
TRBJ2-5	TRBV6-5	TRBD2	NA	CAGWASGGSGTQYF	TGTGCCGGATGGGCTAGCGGGGGGAGTGGGACCCAGTACTTC
TRBJ1-3	TRBV2	NA	NA	CASSGAGSSGNTIYF	TGTGCCAGCAGTGGCGCAGGGAGCTCTGGAAACACCATATATTTT
TRBJ1-1	TRBV6-5	NA	NA	CASKQGFQNTEAFF	TGTGCCAGCAAACAGGGATTCCAGAACACTGAAGCTTTCTTT
TRBJ1-4	TRBV5-6	NA	once	CASSLGATGWGDEKLFF	TGTGCCAGCAGCTTGGGGGCGACAGGCTGGGGAGATGAAAAACTGTTTTTT
TRBJ2-3	TRBV11-2	TRBD2	NA	CASSLVPIAGGGETDTQYF	TGTGCCAGCAGCTTAGTCCCGATAGCGGGGGGAGGGGAGACAGATACGCAGTATTTT
TRBJ1-6	TRBV6-4	NA	NA	CASSLDTNNSPLHF	TGTGCCAGCAGCCTGGACACCAATAATTCACCCCTCCACTTT
TRBJ2-5	TRBV4-2	NA	NA	CASSQVGVGQETQYF	TGTGCCAGCAGCCAAGTCGGGGTGGGCCAAGAGACCCAGTACTTC
TRBJ1-5	TRBV5-6	NA	NA	CASSLGSIQPQHF	TGTGCCAGCAGCTTGGGGTCGATTCAGCCCCAGCATTTT
TRBJ1-2	TRBV9	NA	NA	CASSVEGGPGAF	TGTGCCAGCAGCGTAGAAGGGGGTCCGGGCGCCTTC
TRBJ1-1	TRBV25-1	NA	NA	CASRKTGNTEAFF	TGTGCCAGCAGGAAAACAGGGAACACTGAAGCTTTCTTT
TRBJ2-3	TRBV5-1	NA	NA	CASSLVQHTDTQYF	TGCGCCAGCAGCTTGGTACAGCACACAGATACGCAGTATTTT
TRBJ2-2	TRBV19	TRBD2	NA	CASSIAASGGNTGELFF	TGTGCCAGTAGTATAGCGGCTAGCGGGGGGAACACCGGGGAGCTGTTTTTT
TRBJ1-2	TRBV7-9	TRBD1	few	CASSPLWTGGYGYTF	TGTGCCAGCAGCCCATTATGGACAGGGGGGTATGGCTACACCTTC
TRBJ2-1	TRBV5-6	NA	NA	CASSSGNGFNEQFF	TGTGCCAGCAGCTCAGGGAATGGGTTTAATGAGCAGTTCTTC
TRBJ2-3	TRBV7-9	NA	NA	CASSLGSAGDTQYF	TGTGCCAGCAGCTTAGGTTCTGCGGGGGATACGCAGTATTTT
TRBJ1-1	TRBV2	NA	NA	CASSTDRNTEAFF	TGTGCCAGCAGTACGGACAGGAACACTGAAGCTTTCTTT
TRBJ2-3	TRBV5-1	TRBD2	once	CASYEIAGADTQYF	TGCGCCAGCTATGAAATAGCGGGGGCAGATACGCAGTATTTT
TRBJ1-1	TRBV2	TRBD1	few	CASGVQGSNTEAFF	TGTGCCAGCGGGGTACAGGGGTCGAACACTGAAGCTTTCTTT
TRBJ2-6	TRBV12-5	NA	NA	CASGLVGRAGANVLTF	TGTGCTAGTGGTTTGGTAGGCAGAGCTGGGGCCAACGTCCTGACTTTC
TRBJ2-7	TRBV20-1	NA	NA	CSASALGVLSSYEQYF	TGCAGTGCTAGTGCCCTGGGGGTGTTGTCCTCCTACGAGCAGTACTTC
TRBJ2-2	TRBV25-1	NA	few	CASSDPQINTGELFF	TGTGCCAGCAGTGACCCGCAGATTAACACCGGGGAGCTGTTTTTT
TRBJ1-6	TRBV7-3	NA	NA	CASSPYAWASSYNSPLHF	TGTGCCAGCAGCCCGTACGCGTGGGCAAGCTCCTATAATTCACCCCTCCACTTT
TRBJ1-2	TRBV6-5	TRBD1	few	CASSYEGDSYGYTF	TGTGCCAGCAGCTACGAGGGGGACAGCTATGGCTACACCTTC
TRBJ2-3	TRBV1	NA	once	CTSSPSQGRTSSTDTQYF	TGCACCAGCAGCCCCTCCCAGGGGAGAACCTCTAGCACAGATACGCAGTATTTT
TRBJ1-1	TRBV7-9	NA	NA	CASSRGGRVEAFF	TGTGCCAGCAGCCGGGGTGGTAGAGTGGAAGCTTTCTTT
TRBJ2-2	TRBV28	TRBD2	NA	CASSFTSGGANTGELFF	TGTGCCAGCAGTTTTACTAGCGGGGGAGCGAACACCGGGGAGCTGTTTTTT
TRBJ2-1	TRBV11-2	TRBD2	NA	CASSLARTSGGAYNEQFF	TGTGCCAGCAGCTTAGCGAGGACTAGCGGGGGGGCCTACAATGAGCAGTTCTTC
TRBJ1-2	TRBV10-2	NA	NA	CASMSGGGLQEGGYTF	TGCGCCAGCATGAGTGGTGGCGGGTTGCAGGAAGGGGGCTACACCTTC
TRBJ1-6	TRBV2	NA	NA	CASTVGNSPLHF	TGTGCCAGCACGGTGGGAAATTCACCCCTCCACTTT
TRBJ1-4	TRBV19	NA	NA	CASSGGDTGYEKLFF	TGTGCCAGTAGTGGAGGGGACACTGGATATGAAAAACTGTTTTTT
TRBJ1-4	TRBV2	TRBD1	NA	CASSSGTGREKLFF	TGTGCCAGCAGTTCCGGGACAGGGAGGGAAAAACTGTTTTTT
TRBJ1-2	TRBV5-1	TRBD1	NA	CASSWDRGGDGYTF	TGCGCCAGCAGCTGGGACAGGGGTGGTGATGGCTACACCTTC
TRBJ1-5	TRBV5-1	TRBD1	NA	CASSPGQPNQPQHF	TGCGCCAGCAGCCCGGGACAGCCCAATCAGCCCCAGCATTTT
TRBJ1-6	TRBV30	TRBD1	few	CAWMAGRGLNSPLHF	TGTGCCTGGATGGCGGGGAGGGGGCTCAATTCACCCCTCCACTTT
TRBJ1-2	TRBV11-2	TRBD1	once	CASSPNTGGYGYTF	TGTGCCAGCAGCCCAAACACAGGGGGGTATGGCTACACCTTC
TRBJ1-4	TRBV6-6	NA	once	CASSYQEWGEKLFF	TGTGCCAGCAGTTACCAGGAATGGGGTGAAAAACTGTTTTTT
TRBJ1-4	TRBV15	NA	NA	CATSRPGTVEKLFF	TGTGCCACCAGCAGACCCGGGACGGTTGAAAAACTGTTTTTT
TRBJ2-7	TRBV11-2	TRBD1	NA	CASSIDRGLYEQYF	TGTGCCAGCAGCATCGACAGGGGCCTCTACGAGCAGTACTTC